This passage covers 23 T cell receptor beta chains from one sample sequenced in a study of shared clonotypes between healthy human individuals (dated by TCRdb to about 2020). Libraries were made using the immunoSEQ multiplex PCR assay. The immuneACCESS repertoire file appears here via TCRdb, limited to in-frame rearrangements. These files lack a portion of the clones; in checked studies, under half of the deficit traces to unresolved V genes, and the cause of the others is not known. Counted in this sample were more than 450,000 clones; approximately 79% of them appeared once. The ten most abundant clones make up roughly 13% of the sample. The sequenced sample was PBMCs. These receptor sequences come from a woman in her thirties or forties in good health. Some clones in this sample may be carry-over from other donors' samples.

The chain uses TRBV19 and TRBJ2-2; D might be TRBD1 (5 bases). This CDR3 region has 15 residues. V was clipped by 4 bases and J by 11 bases, with 20 bases between them. Germline CDR1 LNHDA, CDR2 SQIVND (reference sequence). CDR3 nucleotide sequence: TGTGCCAGTAGTAGGGATTTGGGGCTACTCCTTGAGCTGTTTTTT. Encoded protein: CASSRDLGLLLELFF.

The chain is built from TRBV6-5 and TRBJ2-5; D possibly corresponds to TRBD2 (5 bases). The CDR3 has 12 amino acids. Germline CDR1 reads MNHEY; CDR2 reads SVGAGI. The V and J ends lost 6 bases and 5 bases respectively, with 10 bases between them. The CDR3 spells CASSPGGETQYF. The DNA of the CDR3 is TGTGCCAGCAGCCCCGGCGGGGAGACCCAGTACTTC.

This rearrangement joins TRBV5-5 to TRBJ1-1, with D unresolved. The CDR3 runs to 17 residues. Germline lookup yields CDR1 SGHKS and CDR2 YYEKEE (reference sequence). V was trimmed by 3 bases and J by 0 bases, leaving 18 bases between them. As DNA, the CDR3 is TGTGCCAGCAGCTCCCGGAGTTGGCGGATCTTGAACACTGAAGCTTTCTTT. Translating gives CASSSRSWRILNTEAFF.

V and J are TRBV19 and TRBJ1-1, with a tentative D call TRBD1 (5 bases). V lost 6 bases and J lost 3, with 17 bases in between. This CDR3 contains 15 residues. Looked up from germline, CDR1 is LNHDA and CDR2 is SQIVND (reference sequence). The CDR3, as DNA: TGTGCCAGTAGCCGTGGGGCGTCGCAGGACACTGAAGCTTTCTTT. It yields the protein CASSRGASQDTEAFF.

The chain has TRBV18 and TRBJ2-3, with 10 bases lining up with TRBD2. J gave up 2 bases and V 1 base, and 3 bases lay outside the gene matches. The CDR3 has 16 residues. The V gene's germline CDR1 is KGHSH and CDR2 LQKENI. This chain's CDR3 is CASSPLAGGFTDTQYF. The CDR3, as DNA: TGTGCCAGCTCACCACTAGCGGGAGGATTCACAGATACGCAGTATTTT.

This chain uses TRBV5-1 with TRBJ2-1, with D perhaps TRBD2 (6 bases). Germline CDR1 is SGHRS and CDR2 is YFSETQ. The CDR3 runs to 18 residues. Trimming removed 1 base at V and 6 bases at J, with 23 bases between. The CDR3: CASSLLGSSANMGNEQFF. CDR3 nucleotide sequence: TGCGCCAGCAGCTTGCTAGGATCTAGCGCGAATATGGGCAATGAGCAGTTCTTC.

In the case of this clone: The identical CDR3 is also encoded by other nucleotide sequences in the sample. This chain connects TRBV7-3 to TRBJ1-1; D gene unclear. V was cut by 5 bases and J by 0 bases, with 7 bases left in between. This CDR3 is 13 amino acids long. Germline V lookup: CDR1 SGHTA, CDR2 FQGTGA. The CDR3 loop is CASSPQVNTEAFF. Written as DNA, the CDR3 is TGTGCCAGCAGCCCCCAGGTGAACACTGAAGCTTTCTTT.

This chain uses TRBV5-6 with TRBJ2-2; D not certain. V lost 4 bases and J lost 3, with 10 bases in between. The CDR3 spans 14 residues. Germline CDR1 SGHDT, CDR2 YYEEEE. Here the CDR3 reads CASSPRVDTGELFF. CDR3 in DNA: TGTGCCAGCAGCCCTCGGGTGGACACCGGGGAGCTGTTTTTT.

This chain joins TRBV19 and TRBJ2-7, with TRBD1 matching over 9 bases. Germline CDR1 reads LNHDA; CDR2 reads SQIVND (reference sequence). The CDR3 runs 16 residues. V lost 6 bases, J lost 2 bases, and 11 bases stayed unmatched. The CDR3 coding sequence is TGTGCCAGTAGAGTCACCTCCGGGACAGGGCCCTACGAGCAGTACTTC. Encoded protein: CASRVTSGTGPYEQYF. Filled out from reference TRBV19 and TRBJ2-7, the complete variable domain reads DGGITQSPKYLFRKEGQNVTLSCEQNLNHDAMYWYRQDPGQGLRLIYYSQIVNDFQKGDIAEGYSVSREKKESFPLTVTSAQKNPTAFYLCASRVTSGTGPYEQYFGPGTRLTVT.

V and J are TRBV28 and TRBJ1-2; D ambiguous. V lost 2 bases to trimming and J lost 2 bases, with 12 bases between them. CDR3 length: 15 residues. Germline lookup yields CDR1 MDHEN and CDR2 SYDVKM. The CDR3 nucleotides read TGTGCCAGCAGTTTAGCCTCAGTGCCCAACTATGGCTACACCTTC. It codes for CASSLASVPNYGYTF.

The chain links TRBV10-3 to TRBJ2-7, with D possibly being TRBD1 or TRBD2 (6 bases each). The CDR3 covers 13 residues. Germline V lookup: CDR1 ENHRY, CDR2 SYGVKD. With 5 bases removed from V and 9 bases from J, the gap between germline ends came to 17 bases. CDR3 DNA sequence: TGTGCCATCAGTACCGCCGGGGGACATGGGCAGTACTTC. Encoded protein: CAISTAGGHGQYF.

The gene calls are TRBV15 and TRBJ2-2; a weak D match, TRBD1 (5 bases). CDR1 and CDR2 (germline): LNHNV, YYDKDF (reference sequence). The CDR3 is 15 residues long. V lost 5 bases, J lost 0 bases, and 10 bases lay in between. CDR3 coding DNA: TGTGCCACCAGCCAAGGGGAAACGAACACCGGGGAGCTGTTTTTT. It codes for CATSQGETNTGELFF. The full variable domain, in which reference TRBV15 and TRBJ2-2 provide the parts outside the CDR3, is DAMVIQNPRYQVTQFGKPVTLSCSQTLNHNVMYWYQQKSSQAPKLLFHYYDKDFNNEADTPDNFQSRRPNTSFCFLDIRSPGLGDTAMYLCATSQGETNTGELFFGEGSRLTVL.

This sequence joins TRBV11-1 and TRBJ2-1; the D gene is possibly TRBD1 (6 bases). This CDR3 has 15 amino acids. In germline, CDR1 is SGHAT, CDR2 FQDESV (reference sequence). V was pared by 5 bases and J by 3 bases, with 14 bases between. The CDR3 region has the DNA TGTGCCAGCAGCCCGAAAACACAGGGCTACAATGAGCAGTTCTTC. As protein: CASSPKTQGYNEQFF.

The chain couples TRBV2 to TRBJ2-5; D possibly uses TRBD1 or TRBD2 (5 bases each). V was pared by 8 bases and J by 5 bases, with 18 bases between. Per germline, CDR1 SNHLY and CDR2 FYNNEI. The CDR3 length is 14 residues. CDR3 loop: CASGLQRGGETQYF. The CDR3 nucleotides are TGTGCCAGCGGTTTGCAGAGGGGTGGGGAGACCCAGTACTTC.

For the CDR3, the DNA is TGTGCCACATGGACTAGCGGGAGTCTCGATACGCAGTATTTT. It yields the protein CATWTSGSLDTQYF. This chain connects TRBV10-3 to TRBJ2-3; 13 bases are shared with TRBD2. Germline CDR1 reads ENHRY; CDR2 reads SYGVKD. The CDR3 is 14 residues long. With V trimmed by 10 bases and J by 6 bases, 7 bases remained unmatched.

This chain joins TRBV7-2 and TRBJ1-1, with D hard to call. The length of the CDR3 is 17 residues. V lost 2 bases and J 0 bases, leaving 16 bases between the germline ends. Germline loops: CDR1 SGHTA, CDR2 FQGNSA. The CDR3 loop reads CASSLSDVIIMNTEAFF. Here the CDR3 DNA reads TGTGCCAGCAGCTTAAGTGATGTGATCATCATGAACACTGAAGCTTTCTTT.

This rearrangement joins TRBV4-2 to TRBJ2-7; perhaps TRBD1 as D (5 bases). The CDR3 consists of 15 residues. Looked up from germline, CDR1 is LGHNA and CDR2 is YNFKEQ. Trimming cost V 0 bases and J 2 bases, with 11 bases left between them. The CDR3 coding sequence is TGTGCCAGCAGCCAAGATCGCCAGGGCGCCTACGAGCAGTACTTC. Protein: CASSQDRQGAYEQYF.

Details on this clone: An end of the junction does not agree with germline; a read error may underlie this. The chain uses TRBV15 and TRBJ2-1, with 7 nucleotides matching TRBD2. CDR1 and CDR2 from the germline V gene are LNHNV and YYDKDF (reference sequence). CDR3 length: 16 amino acids. The CDR3 loop reads CTTSRLTGTTYNEQFF. The CDR3 bases are TGTACCACCAGCAGGCTCACCGGGACTACCTACAATGAGCAGTTCTTC.

This clone was seen only a few times. The chain couples TRBV5-4 to TRBJ2-5, with D possibly being TRBD1 (6 bases). With 2 bases removed from V and 2 bases from J, the gap between germline ends came to 13 bases. CDR1 SGHNT and CDR2 YYREEE come from the germline V gene (reference sequence). The CDR3 is made up of 15 amino acids. This chain's CDR3 is CASSLPGHVQETQYF. The CDR3 DNA follows: TGTGCCAGCAGCTTACCGGGACACGTGCAAGAGACCCAGTACTTC.

V is TRBV7-9 and J is TRBJ1-2, with a weak D call TRBD1 (5 bases). The ends were cut back, 1 base at V and 8 bases at J, with 14 bases in the middle. Germline CDR1 SEHNR, CDR2 FQNEAQ (reference sequence). CDR3 size: 14 residues. The CDR3 protein is CASSLDIRAGGYTF. The CDR3 nucleotides are TGTGCCAGCAGCTTAGATATCAGGGCGGGAGGCTACACCTTC.

This clone was recorded only once. The rearrangement links TRBV10-3 to TRBJ2-7, with 8 bases lining up with TRBD1. The CDR3 extends over 14 amino acids. The germline V gene encodes CDR1 ENHRY and CDR2 SYGVKD. With V trimmed by 4 bases and J by 6 bases, 8 bases remained unmatched. CDR3 nucleotide sequence: TGTGCCATCAGTGCCGGACAGGGATTGTTCGAGCAGTACTTC. This translates into CAISAGQGLFEQYF.

The rearrangement links TRBV7-9 to TRBJ2-1, with D perhaps TRBD1 (5 bases). Germline loops: CDR1 SEHNR, CDR2 FQNEAQ (reference sequence). The CDR3 loop spans 12 amino acids. Trimming cost V 4 bases and J 12 bases, with 13 bases left between them. The CDR3 sequence is CASSSFKGSQFF. The DNA for the CDR3 is TGTGCCAGCAGCTCGTTTAAGGGGTCGCAGTTCTTC.

The chain couples TRBV5-6 to TRBJ1-1; tentatively, D is TRBD1 (6 bases). Germline CDR1 is SGHDT and CDR2 is YYEEEE. This CDR3 is 15 amino acids long. V was pared by 0 bases and J by 5 bases, with 14 bases between. The CDR3 loop reads CASSLGSGAQTEAFF. The CDR3 region has the DNA TGTGCCAGCAGCTTGGGATCGGGGGCACAAACTGAAGCTTTCTTT.